These T cell receptor beta chains were read from a single sample in a study of chemoradiotherapy in HPV16-positive cancers. Generated by immunoSEQ multiplex PCR, the TCRdb table keeps only in-frame clones and is missing some. The repertoire has about 4,300 clones, roughly 80% of them found once; the top ten carry 8% to 9%. This specimen consisted of tumor tissue, obtained from a patient who underwent chemoradiotherapy. These receptors were taken from a human donor with HPV-associated anogenital cancer. Both conserved end residues are part of each CDR3. D genes are given only for firm matches. Not all rows give a size; the values are once, few, many and, for expanded clones, a class.

v_gene	abundance	len	j_gene	d_gene	CDR3nt	CDR3aa
TRBV6-1	-	13	TRBJ2-2	TRBD1	TGTGCCAGCAGTGAAACAGGGGCCGGGGAGCTGTTTTTT	CASSETGAGELFF
TRBV19	-	14	TRBJ1-5	-	TGTGCCAGTAGTATGGGTGGGGCTCGGAAGCCCCAGCATTTT	CASSMGGARKPQHF
TRBV5-1	few	15	TRBJ2-7	TRBD1	TGCGCCAGCAGCGCTCTACCGGGACAGGACTACGAGCAGTACTTC	CASSALPGQDYEQYF
TRBV11-2	-	15	TRBJ2-7	-	TGTGCCAGCAGCTTAGATAGTAGAGGCACCTACGAGCAGTACTTC	CASSLDSRGTYEQYF
TRBV29-1	-	15	TRBJ2-2	TRBD1	TGCAGCGTTGGAAAACAGGGGGCTGACACCGGGGAGCTGTTTTTT	CSVGKQGADTGELFF
TRBV7-9	-	16	TRBJ2-2	-	TGTGCCAGCAGCTTAGTCAACCAGGGGGGAACCGGGGAGCTGTTTTTT	CASSLVNQGGTGELFF
TRBV7-6	-	15	TRBJ2-7	TRBD1	TGTGCCAGCAGCCCAGACAGGGGAGTCTCCTACGAGCAGTACTTC	CASSPDRGVSYEQYF
TRBV28	-	12	TRBJ1-2	-	TGTGCCAGCAGTAATTATGAAAAGGAGCGGACCTTC	CASSNYEKERTF
TRBV19	few	17	TRBJ2-7	TRBD1	TGTGCCAGTAGTATAATCGGCGCGAGACAGGGGCCCTACGAGCAGTACTTC	CASSIIGARQGPYEQYF
TRBV5-1	-	17	TRBJ1-2	TRBD1	TGCGCCAGCAGCCCCGGGACAGGGACCGACACAGGGTATGGCTACACCTTC	CASSPGTGTDTGYGYTF
TRBV7-3	few	13	TRBJ2-1	-	TGTGCCAGCAGCGTCTGGGATCGGAATGAGCAGTTCTTC	CASSVWDRNEQFF
TRBV7-3	-	14	TRBJ2-5	TRBD1	TGTGCCAGCAGCCTCGGGACAGGGGATGAGACCCAGTACTTC	CASSLGTGDETQYF
TRBV4-2	-	17	TRBJ2-1	TRBD2	TGTGCCAGCAGCCAAGATCTCAGCGGGGGGCCCTACAATGAGCAGTTCTTC	CASSQDLSGGPYNEQFF
TRBV12-5	-	14	TRBJ2-7	-	TGTGCTAGTGGTTTGGTTCCCAGTTCCTACGAGCAGTACTTC	CASGLVPSSYEQYF
TRBV18	-	13	TRBJ2-1	-	TGTGCCAGCTCACCTAATCGACACAATGAGCAGTTCTTC	CASSPNRHNEQFF
TRBV27	-	19	TRBJ2-3	TRBD2	TGTGCCAGCAGTTTAGGGGGGCGGCTTAGCGGGGGGGGCACAGATACGCAGTATTTT	CASSLGGRLSGGGTDTQYF
TRBV2	-	13	TRBJ2-1	TRBD2	TGTGCCAGCAGCCGGGACTATGCGGGTGAGCAGTTCTTC	CASSRDYAGEQFF
TRBV25-1	once	15	TRBJ1-5	-	TGTGCCAGCAGTGGGGGTTCGGGGGAGAATCAGCCCCAGCATTTT	CASSGGSGENQPQHF
TRBV5-4	once	14	TRBJ2-5	-	TGTGCCAGCAGTTCCCCTACGTACCAAGAGACCCAGTACTTC	CASSSPTYQETQYF
TRBV28	-	13	TRBJ1-4	-	TGTGCCACCCTACGGCCAGGAGATGAAAAACTGTTTTTT	CATLRPGDEKLFF
TRBV5-5	-	13	TRBJ2-7	-	TGTGCCAGCCTCATATGGGGATATGGCGAGCAGTACTTC	CASLIWGYGEQYF
TRBV11-2	-	13	TRBJ1-6	-	TGTGCCAGCAGCTTAGATCGGGCTTCACCCCTCCACTTT	CASSLDRASPLHF
TRBV5-1	-	14	TRBJ2-1	-	TGCGCCAGCAGCTTGGAGTGGGGAAGCGATGAGCAGTTCTTC	CASSLEWGSDEQFF
TRBV19	-	17	TRBJ2-1	TRBD2	TGTGCCAGTAGTATCCTAGCGGGAGGGTCTGGTGGCAATGAGCAGTTCTTC	CASSILAGGSGGNEQFF
TRBV27	-	14	TRBJ2-5	-	TGTGCCAGCAGTTTATTCTCGGCGCGGGAGACCCAGTACTTC	CASSLFSARETQYF
TRBV5-1	-	15	TRBJ1-4	-	TGCGCCAGCAGCCTGGTCCCCGGGACGGGCGAAAAACTGTTTTTT	CASSLVPGTGEKLFF
TRBV7-9	-	14	TRBJ2-7	-	TGTGCCAGCAGCTTTGGAGGGCCCTCTTTCGAGCAGTACTTC	CASSFGGPSFEQYF
TRBV6-5	-	15	TRBJ1-2	-	TGTGCCAGCAGTTACTTAGCAGGGCGAATCTATGGCTACACCTTC	CASSYLAGRIYGYTF
TRBV9	-	15	TRBJ2-1	-	TGTGCCAGCAGCGTCGACAGCTACTCCTACAATGAGCAGTTCTTC	CASSVDSYSYNEQFF
TRBV10-2	few	11	TRBJ2-3	-	TGCGCCAGCGGGCCAGACACTACGCAGTATTTT	CASGPDTTQYF
TRBV13	-	14	TRBJ1-3	-	TGTGCCAGCACCCCGGGACGGCCTAAAAACACCATATATTTT	CASTPGRPKNTIYF
TRBV5-1	large	18	TRBJ2-2	-	TGCGCCAGCAGCTTGGACCCCGGGACAATCGCGAACACCGGGGAGCTGTTTTTT	CASSLDPGTIANTGELFF
TRBV7-2	-	13	TRBJ1-2	-	TGTGTCAGCAGCCCCCCCGGAACGGGCCAGTACACCTTC	CVSSPPGTGQYTF
TRBV29-1	once	14	TRBJ2-3	-	TGCAGCGTTGGGTGGGGCACTAGCACAGATACGCAGTATTTT	CSVGWGTSTDTQYF
TRBV5-6	-	15	TRBJ2-1	-	TGTGCCAGCAGCCTAGGGGCAAGCTCCTACAATGAGCAGTTCTTC	CASSLGASSYNEQFF
TRBV6-4	-	14	TRBJ2-3	TRBD2	TGTGCCAGCAGTGTAGCGGGAGGCACAGATACGCAGTATTTT	CASSVAGGTDTQYF
TRBV9	-	14	TRBJ2-2	-	TGTGCCAGCAGCCCACAGGTAGCTACCGGGGAGCTGTTTTTT	CASSPQVATGELFF
TRBV9	-	13	TRBJ1-1	-	TGTGCCAGCAGCGTGGGCGGGGGCCCTGAAGCTTTCTTT	CASSVGGGPEAFF
TRBV6-4	-	17	TRBJ2-3	TRBD2	TGTGCCAGCAGTGACTCGACTAGCGGGGGGGGCACAGATACGCAGTATTTT	CASSDSTSGGGTDTQYF
TRBV28	-	13	TRBJ1-5	-	TGTGCCACCTCCCCGGACAGCAATCAGCCCCAGCATTTT	CATSPDSNQPQHF
TRBV5-1	-	16	TRBJ2-2	TRBD1	TGCGCCAGCAGGCTCACGACAGGGGGAGGCACCGGGGAGCTGTTTTTT	CASRLTTGGGTGELFF
TRBV5-1	-	12	TRBJ2-5	-	TGCGCCAGCAGCCAGATCCAAGAGACCCAGTACTTC	CASSQIQETQYF